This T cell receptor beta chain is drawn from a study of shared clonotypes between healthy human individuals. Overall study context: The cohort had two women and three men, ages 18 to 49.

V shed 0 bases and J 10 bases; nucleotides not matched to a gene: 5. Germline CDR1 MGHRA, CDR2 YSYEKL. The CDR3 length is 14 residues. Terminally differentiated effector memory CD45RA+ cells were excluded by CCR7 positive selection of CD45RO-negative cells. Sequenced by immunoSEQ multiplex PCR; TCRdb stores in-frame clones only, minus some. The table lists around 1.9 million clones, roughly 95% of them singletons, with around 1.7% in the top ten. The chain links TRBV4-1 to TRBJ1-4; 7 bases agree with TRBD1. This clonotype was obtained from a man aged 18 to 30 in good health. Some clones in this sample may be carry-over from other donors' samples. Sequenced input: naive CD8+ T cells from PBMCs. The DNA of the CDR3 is TGCGCCAGCAGCCAAGATTACAGGGGTGGAAAACTGTTTTTT. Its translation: CASSQDYRGGKLFF.